This TCR beta chain was obtained from a study of blood T cell repertoires in COVID-19. With V trimmed by 2 bases and J by 7 bases, 6 bases remained unmatched. The CDR3 length is 14 residues. Germline values: CDR1 MDHEN, CDR2 SYDVKM. Only in-frame clones appear in the TCRdb table, and some are missing; sequencing was by immunoSEQ multiplex PCR. The sample includes about 75,000 clones, under 80% of them seen just once. This rearrangement joins TRBV28 to TRBJ1-2, with TRBD1 identical over 8 bases. The sequence was obtained from a human donor with acute or convalescent COVID-19. The donor label of this sample is uncertain. Sequencing was done on a sample of peripheral blood. CDR3 nucleotides: TGTGCCAGCAGTTTACGCCTTACAGGGGGTGGCTACACCTTC. Its protein product is CASSLRLTGGGYTF.